This T cell receptor (beta chain) derives from a study of blood T cell repertoires in COVID-19. Methods used by the authors: Reference gene primer amplification in the assay estimated nucleated cell counts. Clones were sequenced by immunoSEQ multiplex PCR, and TCRdb holds only the in-frame ones, with some missing. V, J and clone size are taken as reported in that table, and D and trimming were inferred from the DNA itself. The profile shows 220,000 or so clones, 75% to 90% of them singletons. Per germline, CDR1 SGHTA and CDR2 FQGNSA. Trimming cost V 4 bases and J 2 bases, with 8 bases left between them. CDR3 length: 13 residues.

This receptor was obtained from a man aged 60 to 69 who had recovered from COVID-19. Sequenced: peripheral blood. V usage is TRBV7-2 and J usage is TRBJ2-5; weak D call: TRBD1 (6 bases). The CDR3 nucleotides read TGTGCCAGCAGCTGGGACAAGCAAGAGACCCAGTACTTC. Its translation is CASSWDKQETQYF.